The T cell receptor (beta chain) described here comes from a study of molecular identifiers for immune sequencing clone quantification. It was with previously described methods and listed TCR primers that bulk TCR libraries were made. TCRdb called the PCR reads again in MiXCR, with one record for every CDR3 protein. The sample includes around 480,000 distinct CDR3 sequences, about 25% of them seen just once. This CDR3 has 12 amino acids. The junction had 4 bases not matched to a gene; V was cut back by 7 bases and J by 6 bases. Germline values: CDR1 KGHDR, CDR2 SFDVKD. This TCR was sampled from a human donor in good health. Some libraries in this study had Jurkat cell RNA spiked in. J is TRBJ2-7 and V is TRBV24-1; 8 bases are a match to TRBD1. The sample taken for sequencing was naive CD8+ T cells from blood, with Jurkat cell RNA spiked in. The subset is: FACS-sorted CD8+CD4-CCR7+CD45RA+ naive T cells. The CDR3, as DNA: TGTGCCACCAGCAGCGACAGGGGCGAGCAGTACTTC. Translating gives CATSSDRGEQYF.